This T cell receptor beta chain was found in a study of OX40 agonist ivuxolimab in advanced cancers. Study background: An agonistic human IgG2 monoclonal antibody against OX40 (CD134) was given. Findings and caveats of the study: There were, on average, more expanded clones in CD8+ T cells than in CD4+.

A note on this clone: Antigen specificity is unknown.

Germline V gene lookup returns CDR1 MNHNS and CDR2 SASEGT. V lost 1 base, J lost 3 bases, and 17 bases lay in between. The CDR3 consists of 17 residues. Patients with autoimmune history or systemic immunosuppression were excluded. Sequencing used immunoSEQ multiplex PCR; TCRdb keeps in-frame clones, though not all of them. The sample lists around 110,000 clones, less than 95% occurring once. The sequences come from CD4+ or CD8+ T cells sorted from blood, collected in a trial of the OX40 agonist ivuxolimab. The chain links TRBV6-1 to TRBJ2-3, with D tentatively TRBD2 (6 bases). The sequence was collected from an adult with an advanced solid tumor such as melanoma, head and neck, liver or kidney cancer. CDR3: CASSEDFSGAGTDTQYF. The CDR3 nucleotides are TGTGCCAGCAGTGAAGATTTTTCGGGAGCTGGGACAGATACGCAGTATTTT.